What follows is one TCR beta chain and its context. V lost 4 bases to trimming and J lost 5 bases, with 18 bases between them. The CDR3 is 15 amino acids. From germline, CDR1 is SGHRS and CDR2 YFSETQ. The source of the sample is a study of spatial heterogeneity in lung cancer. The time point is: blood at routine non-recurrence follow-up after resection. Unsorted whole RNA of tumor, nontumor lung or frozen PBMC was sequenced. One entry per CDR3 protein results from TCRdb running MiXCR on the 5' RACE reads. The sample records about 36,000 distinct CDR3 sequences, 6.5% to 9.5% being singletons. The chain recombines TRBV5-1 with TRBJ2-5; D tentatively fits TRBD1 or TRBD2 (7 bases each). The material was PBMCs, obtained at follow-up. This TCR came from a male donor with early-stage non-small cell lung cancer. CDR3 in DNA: TGCGCCAGCAGCCCAGGGGGGGCTCGGGAGGAGACCCAGTACTTC. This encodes CASSPGGAREETQYF.